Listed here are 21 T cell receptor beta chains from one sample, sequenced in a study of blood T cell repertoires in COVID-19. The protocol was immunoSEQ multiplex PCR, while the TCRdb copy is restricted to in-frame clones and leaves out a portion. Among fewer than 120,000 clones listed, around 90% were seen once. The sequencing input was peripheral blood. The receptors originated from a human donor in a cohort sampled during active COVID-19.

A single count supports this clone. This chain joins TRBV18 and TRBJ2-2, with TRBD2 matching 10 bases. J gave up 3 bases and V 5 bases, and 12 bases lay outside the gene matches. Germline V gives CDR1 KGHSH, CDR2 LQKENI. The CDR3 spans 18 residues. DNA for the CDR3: TGTGCCAGCTCAGAGGAAAGCGGGAGGGCCTTTGACACCGGGGAGCTGTTTTTT. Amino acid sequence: CASSEESGRAFDTGELFF. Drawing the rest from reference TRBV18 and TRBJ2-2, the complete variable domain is NAGVMQNPRHLVRRRGQEARLRCSPMKGHSHVYWYRQLPEEGLKFMVYLQKENIIDESGMPKERFSAEFPKEGPSILRIQQVVRGDSAAYFCASSEESGRAFDTGELFFGEGSRLTVL.

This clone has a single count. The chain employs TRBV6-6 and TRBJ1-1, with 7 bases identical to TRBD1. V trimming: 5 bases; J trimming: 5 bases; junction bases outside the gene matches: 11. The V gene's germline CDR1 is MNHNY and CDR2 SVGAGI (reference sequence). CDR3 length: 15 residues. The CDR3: CASSNRQGRRTEAFF. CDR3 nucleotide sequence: TGTGCCAGCAGTAACCGACAGGGAAGAAGGACTGAAGCTTTCTTT.

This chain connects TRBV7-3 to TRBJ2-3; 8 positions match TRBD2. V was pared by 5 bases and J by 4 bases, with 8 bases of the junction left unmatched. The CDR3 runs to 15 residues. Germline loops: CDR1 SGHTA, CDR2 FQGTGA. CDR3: CASSIGLAGADTQYF. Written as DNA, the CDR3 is TGTGCCAGCAGCATCGGACTAGCTGGCGCAGATACGCAGTATTTT. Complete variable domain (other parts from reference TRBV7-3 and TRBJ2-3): GAGVSQTPSNKVTEKGKYVELRCDPISGHTALYWYRQSLGQGPEFLIYFQGTGAADDSGLPNDRFFAVRPEGSVSTLKIQRTERGDSAVYLCASSIGLAGADTQYFGPGTRLTVL.

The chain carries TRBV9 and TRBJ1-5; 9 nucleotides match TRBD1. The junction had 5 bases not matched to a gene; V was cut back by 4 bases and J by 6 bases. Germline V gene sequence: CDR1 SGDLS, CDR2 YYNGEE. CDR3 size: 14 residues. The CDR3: CASSRTGEVQPQHF. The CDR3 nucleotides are TGTGCCAGCAGCAGGACAGGGGAGGTTCAGCCCCAGCATTTT.

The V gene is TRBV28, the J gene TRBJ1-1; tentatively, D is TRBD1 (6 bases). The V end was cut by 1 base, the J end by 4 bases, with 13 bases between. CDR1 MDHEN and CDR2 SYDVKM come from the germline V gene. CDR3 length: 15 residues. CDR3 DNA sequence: TGTGCCAGCAGTTTATCCGGGACACAATTCACTGAAGCTTTCTTT. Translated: CASSLSGTQFTEAFF.

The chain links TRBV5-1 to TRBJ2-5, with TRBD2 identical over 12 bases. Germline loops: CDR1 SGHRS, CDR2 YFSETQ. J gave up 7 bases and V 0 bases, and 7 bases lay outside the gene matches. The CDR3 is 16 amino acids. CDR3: CASSLGASGGAGTQYF. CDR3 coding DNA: TGCGCCAGCAGCTTGGGCGCTAGCGGGGGGGCCGGGACCCAGTACTTC. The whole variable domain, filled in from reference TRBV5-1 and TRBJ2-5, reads KAGVTQTPRYLIKTRGQQVTLSCSPISGHRSVSWYQQTPGQGLQFLFEYFSETQRNKGNFPGRFSGRQFSNSRSEMNVSTLELGDSALYLCASSLGASGGAGTQYFGPGTRLLVL.

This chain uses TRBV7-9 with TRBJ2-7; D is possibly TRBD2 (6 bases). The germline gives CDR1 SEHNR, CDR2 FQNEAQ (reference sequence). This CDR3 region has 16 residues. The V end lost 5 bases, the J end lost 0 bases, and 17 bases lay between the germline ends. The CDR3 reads CASSAPPGRDSYEQYF. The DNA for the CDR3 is TGTGCCAGCAGCGCCCCCCCCGGGAGAGACTCCTACGAGCAGTACTTC. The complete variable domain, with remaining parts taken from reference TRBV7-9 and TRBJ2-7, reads DTGVSQNPRHKITKRGQNVTFRCDPISEHNRLYWYRQTLGQGPEFLTYFQNEAQLEKSRLLSDRFSAERPKGSFSTLEIQRTEQGDSAMYLCASSAPPGRDSYEQYFGPGTRLTVT.

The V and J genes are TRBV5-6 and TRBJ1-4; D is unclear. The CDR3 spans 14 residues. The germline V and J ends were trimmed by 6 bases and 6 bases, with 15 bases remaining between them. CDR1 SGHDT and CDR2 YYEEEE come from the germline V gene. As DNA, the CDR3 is TGTGCCAGCAAGATTCAGGTGGTGGATGAAAAACTGTTTTTT. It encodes CASKIQVVDEKLFF.

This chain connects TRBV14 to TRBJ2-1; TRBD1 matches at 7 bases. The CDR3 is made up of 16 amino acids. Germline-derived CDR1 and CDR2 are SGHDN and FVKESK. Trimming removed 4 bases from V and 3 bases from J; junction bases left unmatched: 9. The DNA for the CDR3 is TGTGCCAGCAGCCGAGGGACAGTCGGCTACTACAATGAGCAGTTCTTC. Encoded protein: CASSRGTVGYYNEQFF.

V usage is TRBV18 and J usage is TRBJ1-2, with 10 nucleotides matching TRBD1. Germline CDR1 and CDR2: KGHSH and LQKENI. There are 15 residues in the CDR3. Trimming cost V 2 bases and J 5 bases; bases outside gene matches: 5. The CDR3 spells CASSPAGQGSYGYTF. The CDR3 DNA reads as TGTGCCAGCTCACCAGCGGGACAGGGGTCGTATGGCTACACCTTC.

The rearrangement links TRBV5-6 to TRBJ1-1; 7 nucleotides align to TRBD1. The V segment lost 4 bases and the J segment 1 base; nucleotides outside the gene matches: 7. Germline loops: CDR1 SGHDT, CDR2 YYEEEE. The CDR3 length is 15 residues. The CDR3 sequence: CASSLWDRPNTEAFF. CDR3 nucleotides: TGTGCCAGCAGCCTGTGGGACAGACCGAACACTGAAGCTTTCTTT.

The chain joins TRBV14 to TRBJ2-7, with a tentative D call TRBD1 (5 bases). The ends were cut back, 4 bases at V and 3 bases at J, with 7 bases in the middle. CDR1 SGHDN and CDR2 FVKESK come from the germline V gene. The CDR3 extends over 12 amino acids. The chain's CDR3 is CASSPQGYEQYF. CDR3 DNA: TGTGCCAGCAGCCCCCAGGGCTACGAGCAGTACTTC.

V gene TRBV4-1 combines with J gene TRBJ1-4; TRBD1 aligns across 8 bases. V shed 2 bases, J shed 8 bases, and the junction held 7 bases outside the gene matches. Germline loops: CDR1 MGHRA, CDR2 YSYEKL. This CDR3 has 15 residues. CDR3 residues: CASSQPDRVEEKLFF. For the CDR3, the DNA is TGCGCCAGCAGCCAACCGGACAGGGTTGAAGAAAAACTGTTTTTT.

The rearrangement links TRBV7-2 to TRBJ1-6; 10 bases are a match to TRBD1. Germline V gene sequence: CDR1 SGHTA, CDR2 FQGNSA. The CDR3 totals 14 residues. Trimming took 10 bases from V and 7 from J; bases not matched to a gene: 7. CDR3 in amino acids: CAIQTGGVNSPLHF. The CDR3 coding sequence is TGTGCCATCCAGACAGGGGGCGTAAATTCACCCCTCCACTTT.

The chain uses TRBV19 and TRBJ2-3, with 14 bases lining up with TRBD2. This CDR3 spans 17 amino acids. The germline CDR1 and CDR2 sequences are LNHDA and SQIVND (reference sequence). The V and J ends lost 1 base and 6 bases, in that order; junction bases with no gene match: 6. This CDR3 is CASSIGTGLAGADTQYF. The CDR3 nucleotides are TGTGCCAGTAGTATAGGTACGGGACTAGCGGGGGCCGATACGCAGTATTTT.

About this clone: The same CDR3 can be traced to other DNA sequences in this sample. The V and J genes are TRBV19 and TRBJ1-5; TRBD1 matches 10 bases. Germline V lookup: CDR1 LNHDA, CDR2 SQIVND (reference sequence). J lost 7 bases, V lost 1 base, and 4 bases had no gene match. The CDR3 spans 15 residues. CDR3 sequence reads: CASSIGQGAGQPQHF. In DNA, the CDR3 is TGTGCCAGTAGTATAGGACAGGGGGCAGGACAGCCCCAGCATTTT.

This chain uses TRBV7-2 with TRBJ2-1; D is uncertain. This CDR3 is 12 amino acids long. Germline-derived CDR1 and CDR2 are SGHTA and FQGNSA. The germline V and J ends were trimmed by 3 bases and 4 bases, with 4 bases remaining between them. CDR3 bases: TGTGCCAGCAGCTTCGGTTACAATGAGCAGTTCTTC. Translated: CASSFGYNEQFF.

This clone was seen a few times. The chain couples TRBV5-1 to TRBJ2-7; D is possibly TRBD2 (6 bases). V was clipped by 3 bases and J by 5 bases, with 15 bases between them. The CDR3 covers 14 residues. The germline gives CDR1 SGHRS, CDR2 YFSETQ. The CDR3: CASSWSTSSDEQYF. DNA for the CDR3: TGCGCCAGCAGCTGGTCGACTAGTAGCGACGAGCAGTACTTC.

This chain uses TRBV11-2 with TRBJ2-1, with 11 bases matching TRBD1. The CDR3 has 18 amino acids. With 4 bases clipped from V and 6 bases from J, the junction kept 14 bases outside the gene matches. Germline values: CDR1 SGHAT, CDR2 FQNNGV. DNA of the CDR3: TGTGCCAGCAGCTCAAAAACCCCCGGACAGGGGGCGCGCAATGAGCAGTTCTTC. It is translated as CASSSKTPGQGARNEQFF.

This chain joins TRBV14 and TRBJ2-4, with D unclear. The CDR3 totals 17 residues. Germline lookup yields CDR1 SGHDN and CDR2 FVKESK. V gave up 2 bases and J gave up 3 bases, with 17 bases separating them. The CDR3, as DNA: TGTGCCAGCAGCCAAAGCCCTGCCGGTGCCCACAAAAACATTCAGTACTTC. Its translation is CASSQSPAGAHKNIQYF.

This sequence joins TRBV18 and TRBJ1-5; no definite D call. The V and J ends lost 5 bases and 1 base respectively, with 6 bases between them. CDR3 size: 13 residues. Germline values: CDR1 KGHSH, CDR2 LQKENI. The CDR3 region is CASSMRSNQPQHF. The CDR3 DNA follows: TGTGCCAGCTCAATGAGGAGCAATCAGCCCCAGCATTTT.